Below are 12 T cell receptor beta chains sequenced from a single sample in a study of blood T cells in healthy people across ages. A second PCR, run for roughly 7 to 11 cycles, used a sample-barcoded 5' primer plus a J-beta primer mix. One entry per CDR3 protein results from TCRdb running MiXCR on the 5' RACE reads. Of around 2 million distinct CDR3 sequences in the sample, about two fifths were seen once. Sample: blood. Every receptor here comes from a human donor in good health.

The V and J genes are TRBV12-3 or TRBV12-4 and TRBJ2-2, with D perhaps matching TRBD1 (5 bases). This CDR3 has 15 amino acids. Trimming took off 3 bases at V and 7 bases at J, with 15 bases between the two ends. The CDR3 spells CASSFWQGRSGELFF. The CDR3, as DNA: TGTGCCAGCAGTTTCTGGCAGGGTAGAAGCGGGGAGCTGTTTTTT.

Comments on this clonotype: One base away lies a much larger clone, so this may be a sequencing read error. This sequence joins TRBV7-9 and TRBJ2-6; TRBD2 might be the D (5 bases). V lost 2 bases and J 11 bases, leaving 22 bases between the germline ends. Germline V gives CDR1 SEHNR, CDR2 FQNEAQ (reference sequence). This CDR3 has 17 amino acids. The CDR3 DNA reads TGTGCCAGCAGCTTATACAGCGGCAGAGCCGGAGCCGACGTCCTGACTTTC. Protein product: CASSLYSGRAGADVLTF.

This clonotype has at least ten counts. The V call is TRBV20-1, the J call TRBJ2-1; 7 bases agree with TRBD2. Losses at the gene ends were 3 bases for V and 5 bases for J; bases not matched to a gene: 1. This CDR3 region has 12 residues. The germline gives CDR1 DFQATT, CDR2 SNEGSKA (reference sequence). CDR3 bases: TGCAGTGCTAGGGGGACTAACAATGAGCAGTTCTTC. Translated, it gives CSARGTNNEQFF.

This clonotype was picked up a small number of times. This chain connects TRBV4-3 to TRBJ1-4; 10 bases are a match to TRBD1. CDR1 LGHNA and CDR2 YSLEER come from the germline V gene. CDR3 length: 14 residues. The junction had 3 bases not matched to a gene; V was cut back by 5 bases and J by 6 bases. The CDR3 region has the DNA TGCGCCAGCAGCTACGGGACAGGGGATGAAAAACTGTTTTTT. Protein sequence: CASSYGTGDEKLFF.

V is TRBV12-3 or TRBV12-4 and J is TRBJ2-3; unclear D gene. The CDR3 has 15 residues. V was shortened by 5 bases and J by 0 bases, with 12 bases between the two germline ends. The CDR3 loop reads CASSINPGSTDTQYF. The CDR3 coding sequence is TGTGCCAGCAGTATTAACCCGGGTAGCACAGATACGCAGTATTTT.

The chain links TRBV20-1 to TRBJ2-5; no reliable D call. Trimming shortened V by 1 base and J by 4 bases, and 10 bases separated the two germline ends. Germline V CDR1 and CDR2: DFQATT, SNEGSKA (reference sequence). The CDR3 runs to 13 residues. CDR3 coding DNA: TGCAGTGCTAGAGTCCTAGGGTTAGAGACCCAGTACTTC. Translation gives CSARVLGLETQYF.

The chain couples TRBV24-1 to TRBJ1-1, with D tentatively TRBD1 (6 bases). Deletions cut 1 base from V and 5 bases from J, with 7 bases between. The germline V gene encodes CDR1 KGHDR and CDR2 SFDVKD. The CDR3 totals 13 residues. CDR3 in DNA: TGTGCCACCAGTGATTTCACAGGGACTGAAGCTTTCTTT. As protein: CATSDFTGTEAFF.

The chain joins TRBV20-1 to TRBJ1-1; D is unresolved. The germline V gene has CDR1 DFQATT and CDR2 SNEGSKA (reference sequence). Trimming stripped 8 bases from V and 5 bases from J, with 21 bases between. The CDR3 sequence is 14 residues long. The CDR3 loop is CSSPSASGQTEAFF. CDR3 nucleotide sequence: TGCAGTTCACCTTCAGCGAGTGGGCAAACTGAAGCTTTCTTT.

The chain is built from TRBV6-2 or TRBV6-3 and TRBJ2-5; 12 bases match TRBD2. With V trimmed by 5 bases and J by 4 bases, 17 bases remained unmatched. The germline V gene encodes CDR1 MNHEY and CDR2 SVGEGT. The CDR3 sequence is 19 residues long. CDR3 sequence: CASSDGTSGWINWLETQYF. CDR3 in DNA: TGTGCCAGCAGTGACGGGACTAGCGGGTGGATCAACTGGCTAGAGACCCAGTACTTC.

The J gene is TRBJ1-2, the V gene TRBV20-1; D remains ambiguous. Germline V lookup: CDR1 DFQATT, CDR2 SNEGSKA (reference sequence). The CDR3 is 14 residues long. Between the trimmed V and J ends, which lost 1 base and 3 bases, there was a span of 12 bases. The CDR3 DNA follows: TGCAGTGCTAGAGTTGAGGGTTATCACTATGGCTACACCTTC. It yields the protein CSARVEGYHYGYTF.

V gene TRBV5-1 combines with J gene TRBJ1-5; possible D gene TRBD1, 6 bases. Germline values: CDR1 SGHRS, CDR2 YFSETQ. V was shortened by 4 bases and J by 4 bases, with 15 bases between the two germline ends. The CDR3 length is 15 residues. The CDR3 spells CASSQTDSLNQPQHF. DNA of the CDR3: TGCGCCAGCAGCCAAACGGACAGCCTTAATCAGCCCCAGCATTTT.

This chain connects TRBV6-2 or TRBV6-3 to TRBJ2-3; D could derive from TRBD1 or TRBD2 (5 bases each). Germline CDR1 MNHEY, CDR2 SVGEGT. This CDR3 region has 19 residues. Trimming stripped 1 base from V and 2 bases from J, with 22 bases between. The DNA for the CDR3 is TGTGCCAGCAGTTACTTAACTACGATAAGGGACCCTGACACAGATACGCAGTATTTT. This translates into CASSYLTTIRDPDTDTQYF.